This TCR beta chain originates from a study of tumor and adjacent non-tumor tissue in lung cancer. The wider study: The patients, around 9 men and roughly 5 women, were roughly 30 to 76 with stage I to III disease. Around 4.2 million productive TCRbeta reads were obtained per sample on average.

Concerning this clonotype: Antigen unknown.

The trim removed 4 bases at V and 15 bases at J, leaving 25 bases unmatched. Germline V gives CDR1 SGHNT, CDR2 YENEEA. This CDR3 spans 18 amino acids. RNA was extracted from bulk tissue without any cell sorting. The normal lung tissue was taken more than 3 cm from the tumor edge. Newly diagnosed lung cancer patients had thoracic surgery in China, August–November 2014, without prior chemotherapy. General study points: Normal lung showed higher cumulative top 100 clone frequency than tumor.

Three rounds of nested PCR, following a modified ARM-PCR protocol, produced the TCRbeta library. TCRdb reprocessed the multiplex PCR reads via MiXCR and lists one record per CDR3 protein. The top ten clones hold approximately 55% of a sample with about 76,000 distinct CDR3 sequences, approximately 81% of them seen once. The sample consisted of distant non-tumor lung tissue. The genes are TRBV11-3 and TRBJ2-3, with TRBD2 identical over 10 bases. The sequence derives from a man aged 60 to 69 with non-small cell lung cancer. Written as DNA, the CDR3 is TGTGCCAGCAGCTCCCTCAGTAGGGAGCGGGGGGGCACAGATACGGACTATTTT. This translates into CASSSLSRERGGTDTDYF.